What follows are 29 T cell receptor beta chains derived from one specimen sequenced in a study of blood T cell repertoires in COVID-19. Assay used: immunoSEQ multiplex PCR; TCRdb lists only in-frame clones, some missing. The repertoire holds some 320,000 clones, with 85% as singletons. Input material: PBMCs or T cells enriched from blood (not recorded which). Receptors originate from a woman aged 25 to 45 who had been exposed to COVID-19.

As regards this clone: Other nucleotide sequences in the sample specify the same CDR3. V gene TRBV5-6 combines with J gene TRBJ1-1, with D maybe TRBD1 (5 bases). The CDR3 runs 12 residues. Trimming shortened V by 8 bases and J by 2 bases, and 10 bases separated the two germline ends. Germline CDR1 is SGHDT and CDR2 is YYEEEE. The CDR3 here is CASSTANTEAFF. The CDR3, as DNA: TGTGCCAGTTCGACAGCAAACACTGAAGCTTTCTTT.

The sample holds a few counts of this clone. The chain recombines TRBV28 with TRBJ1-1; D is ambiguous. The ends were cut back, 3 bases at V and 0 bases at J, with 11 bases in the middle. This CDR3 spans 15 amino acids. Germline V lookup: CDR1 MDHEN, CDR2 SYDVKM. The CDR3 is CASSFFRDMNTEAFF. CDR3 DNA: TGTGCCAGCAGTTTTTTCCGCGATATGAACACTGAAGCTTTCTTT.

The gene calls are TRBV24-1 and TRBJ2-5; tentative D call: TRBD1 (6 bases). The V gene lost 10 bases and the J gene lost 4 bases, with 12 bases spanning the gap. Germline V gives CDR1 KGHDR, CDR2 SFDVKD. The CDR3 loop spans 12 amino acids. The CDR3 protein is CATQGLGETQYF. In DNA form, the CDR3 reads TGTGCCACGCAGGGGCTGGGAGAGACCCAGTACTTC.

CDR3 coding DNA: TGTGCCAGCAGCTTAGGCAGGGGGAGAGGGGATACGCAGTATTTT. As protein: CASSLGRGRGDTQYF. J is TRBJ2-3 and V is TRBV7-9; TRBD1 matches at 7 bases. CDR3 length: 15 residues. The trim removed 1 base at V and 6 bases at J, leaving 7 bases unmatched. From germline, CDR1 is SEHNR and CDR2 FQNEAQ (reference sequence). Based on the CDR3 plus reference TRBV7-9 and TRBJ2-3, the full variable domain is DTGVSQNPRHKITKRGQNVTFRCDPISEHNRLYWYRQTLGQGPEFLTYFQNEAQLEKSRLLSDRFSAERPKGSFSTLEIQRTEQGDSAMYLCASSLGRGRGDTQYFGPGTRLTVL.

In nucleotides, the CDR3 is TGTGCCAGCAGCTTGGGACAGGGGAACTACAATGAGCAGTTCTTC. Protein sequence: CASSLGQGNYNEQFF. This chain uses TRBV11-2 with TRBJ2-1, with 10 bases matching TRBD1. Germline V gene lookup returns CDR1 SGHAT and CDR2 FQNNGV. The junction had 2 bases not matched to a gene; V was cut back by 3 bases and J by 3 bases. The CDR3 contains 15 residues.

As DNA, the CDR3 is TGCGCCAGCAGGAGACTAGCGAGCCACTACGAGCAGTACTTC. This codes for CASRRLASHYEQYF. This chain connects TRBV4-1 to TRBJ2-7; 8 bases align to TRBD2. V was pared by 6 bases and J by 3 bases, with 7 bases of the junction left unmatched. CDR3 size: 14 residues. CDR1 is MGHRA, CDR2 YSYEKL, per germline.

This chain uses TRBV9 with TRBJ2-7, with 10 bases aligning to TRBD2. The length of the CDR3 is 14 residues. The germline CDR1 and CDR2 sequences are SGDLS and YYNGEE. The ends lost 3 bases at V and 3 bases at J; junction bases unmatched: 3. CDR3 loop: CASSDASGGYEQYF. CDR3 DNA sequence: TGTGCCAGCAGCGATGCTAGCGGGGGCTACGAGCAGTACTTC.

For the CDR3, the DNA is TGTGCCAGCAGAGGACAGGGGGGACAGCCCCAGCATTTT. It encodes CASRGQGGQPQHF. This chain uses TRBV27 with TRBJ1-5, with 10 bases matching TRBD1. Germline V CDR1 and CDR2: MNHEY, SMNVEV (reference sequence). Trimming took 6 bases from V and 7 from J; bases not matched to a gene: 3. The CDR3 length is 13 residues.

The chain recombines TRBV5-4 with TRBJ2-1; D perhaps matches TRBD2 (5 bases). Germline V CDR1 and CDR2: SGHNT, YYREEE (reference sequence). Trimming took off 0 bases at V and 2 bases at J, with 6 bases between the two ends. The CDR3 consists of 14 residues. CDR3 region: CASSLAGTYNEQFF. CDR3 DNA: TGTGCCAGCAGCTTGGCGGGAACCTACAATGAGCAGTTCTTC.

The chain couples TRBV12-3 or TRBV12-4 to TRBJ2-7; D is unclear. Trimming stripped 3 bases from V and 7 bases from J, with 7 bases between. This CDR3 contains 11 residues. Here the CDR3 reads CASSFRREQYF. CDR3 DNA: TGTGCCAGCAGTTTCCGGCGGGAGCAGTACTTC.

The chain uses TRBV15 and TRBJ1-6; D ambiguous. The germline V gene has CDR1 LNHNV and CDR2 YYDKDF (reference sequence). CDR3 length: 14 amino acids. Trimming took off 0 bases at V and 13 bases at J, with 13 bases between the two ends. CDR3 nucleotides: TGTGCCACCAGCAGAGATCGAGAGGCTTGGCCCCTCCACTTT. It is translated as CATSRDREAWPLHF.

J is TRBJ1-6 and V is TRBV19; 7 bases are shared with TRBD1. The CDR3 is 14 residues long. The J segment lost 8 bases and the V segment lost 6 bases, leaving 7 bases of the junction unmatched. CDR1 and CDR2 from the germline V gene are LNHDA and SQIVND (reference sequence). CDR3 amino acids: CASRAGTEHSPLHF. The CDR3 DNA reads TGTGCCAGTAGAGCCGGGACAGAGCATTCACCCCTCCACTTT.

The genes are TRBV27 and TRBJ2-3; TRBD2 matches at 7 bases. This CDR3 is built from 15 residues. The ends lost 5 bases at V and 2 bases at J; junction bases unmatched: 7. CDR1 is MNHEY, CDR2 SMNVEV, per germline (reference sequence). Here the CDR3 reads CASSPRDYLTDTQYF. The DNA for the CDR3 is TGTGCCAGCAGTCCCCGGGACTATCTCACAGATACGCAGTATTTT.

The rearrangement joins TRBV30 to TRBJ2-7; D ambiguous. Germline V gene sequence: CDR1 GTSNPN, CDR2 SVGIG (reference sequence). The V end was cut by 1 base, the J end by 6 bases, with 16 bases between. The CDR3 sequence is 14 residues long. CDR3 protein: CAWSAFMAHGEQYF. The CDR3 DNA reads TGTGCCTGGAGTGCTTTTATGGCTCATGGCGAGCAGTACTTC.

This CDR3 reads CASSQIGGDQPQHF. The CDR3 DNA reads TGCGCCAGCAGCCAAATAGGGGGGGACCAGCCCCAGCATTTT. The chain is built from TRBV4-1 and TRBJ1-5, with D tentatively TRBD1 (6 bases). The germline V gene has CDR1 MGHRA and CDR2 YSYEKL. V was pared by 2 bases and J by 7 bases, with 12 bases between. The CDR3 runs to 14 residues.

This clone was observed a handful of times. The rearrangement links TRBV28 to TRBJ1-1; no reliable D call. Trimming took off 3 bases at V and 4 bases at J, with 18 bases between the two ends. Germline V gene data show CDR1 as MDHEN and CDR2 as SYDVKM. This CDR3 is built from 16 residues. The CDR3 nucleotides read TGTGCCAGCAGTTTTACTATTGTATCCGATCGCACTGAAGCTTTCTTT. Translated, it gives CASSFTIVSDRTEAFF.

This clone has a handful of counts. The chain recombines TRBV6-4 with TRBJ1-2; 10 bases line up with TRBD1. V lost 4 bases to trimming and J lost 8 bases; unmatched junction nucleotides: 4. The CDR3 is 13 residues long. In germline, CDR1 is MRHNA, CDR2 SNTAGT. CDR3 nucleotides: TGTGCCAGCAGTGCTTCGGGACAGGGGGGCTACACCTTC. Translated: CASSASGQGGYTF.

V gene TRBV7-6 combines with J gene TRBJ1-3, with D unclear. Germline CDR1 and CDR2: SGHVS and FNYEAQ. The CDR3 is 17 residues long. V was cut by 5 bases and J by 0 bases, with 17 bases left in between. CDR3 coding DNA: TGTGCCAGCAGCGCAAGCAATGCCGAGTTCTCTGGAAACACCATATATTTT. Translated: CASSASNAEFSGNTIYF.

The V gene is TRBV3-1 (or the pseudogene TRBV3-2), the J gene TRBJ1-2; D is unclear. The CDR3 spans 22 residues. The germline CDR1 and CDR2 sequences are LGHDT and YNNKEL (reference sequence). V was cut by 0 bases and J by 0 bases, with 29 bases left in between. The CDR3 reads CASSQDLLAGRIPLPANYGYTF. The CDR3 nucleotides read TGTGCCAGCAGCCAAGATCTTTTGGCGGGCCGAATACCTCTACCAGCTAACTATGGCTACACCTTC.

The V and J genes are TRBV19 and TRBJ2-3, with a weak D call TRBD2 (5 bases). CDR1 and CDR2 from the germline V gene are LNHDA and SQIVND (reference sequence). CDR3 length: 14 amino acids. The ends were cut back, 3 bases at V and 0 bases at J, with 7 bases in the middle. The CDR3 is CASSITSSTDTQYF. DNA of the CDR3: TGTGCCAGTAGTATTACTAGTAGCACAGATACGCAGTATTTT.

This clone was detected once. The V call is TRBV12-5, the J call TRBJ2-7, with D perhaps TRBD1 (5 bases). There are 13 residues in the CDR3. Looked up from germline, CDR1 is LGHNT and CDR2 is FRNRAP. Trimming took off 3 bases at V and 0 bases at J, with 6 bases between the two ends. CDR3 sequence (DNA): TGTGCTAGTGGTTTTGACAGCTCCTACGAGCAGTACTTC. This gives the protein CASGFDSSYEQYF.

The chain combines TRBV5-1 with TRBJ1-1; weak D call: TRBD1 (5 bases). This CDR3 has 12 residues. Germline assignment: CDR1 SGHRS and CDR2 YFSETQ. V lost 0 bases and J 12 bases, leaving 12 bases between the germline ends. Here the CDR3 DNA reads TGCGCCAGCAGCTTGGAAAAGGGGAATACTTTCTTT. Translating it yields CASSLEKGNTFF.

CDR3: CASSSQGFDTQYF. The CDR3 DNA reads TGTGCCAGCAGCTCGCAGGGGTTTGATACGCAGTATTTT. The V call is TRBV12-3 or TRBV12-4, the J call TRBJ2-3; tentatively, D is TRBD1 (6 bases). V lost 6 bases, J lost 6 bases, and 13 bases lay in between. The CDR3 loop spans 13 amino acids.

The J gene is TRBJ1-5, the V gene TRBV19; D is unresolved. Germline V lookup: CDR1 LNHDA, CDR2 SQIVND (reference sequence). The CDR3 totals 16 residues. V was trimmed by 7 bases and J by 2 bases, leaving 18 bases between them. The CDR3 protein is CASTPRSVVGNQPQHF. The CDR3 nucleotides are TGTGCCAGTACCCCTAGGTCAGTAGTAGGCAATCAGCCCCAGCATTTT.

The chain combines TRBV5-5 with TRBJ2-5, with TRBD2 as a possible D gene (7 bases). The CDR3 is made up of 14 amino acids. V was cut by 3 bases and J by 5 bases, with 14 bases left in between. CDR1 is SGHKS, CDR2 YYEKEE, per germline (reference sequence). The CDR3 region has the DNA TGTGCCAGCAGCTCCGGGGGGCCACTGGAGACCCAGTACTTC. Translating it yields CASSSGGPLETQYF.

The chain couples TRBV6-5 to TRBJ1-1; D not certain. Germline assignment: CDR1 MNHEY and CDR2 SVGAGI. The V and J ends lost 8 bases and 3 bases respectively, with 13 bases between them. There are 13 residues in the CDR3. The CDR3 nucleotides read TGTGCCAGCGTAAGACGAGGGTACACTGAAGCTTTCTTT. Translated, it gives CASVRRGYTEAFF.

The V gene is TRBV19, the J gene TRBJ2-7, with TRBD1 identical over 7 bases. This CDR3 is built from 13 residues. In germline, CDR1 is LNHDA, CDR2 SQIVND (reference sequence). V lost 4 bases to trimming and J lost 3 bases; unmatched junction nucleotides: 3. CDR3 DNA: TGTGCCAGTAGTACCCGGGACAGCTACGAGCAGTACTTC. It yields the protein CASSTRDSYEQYF.

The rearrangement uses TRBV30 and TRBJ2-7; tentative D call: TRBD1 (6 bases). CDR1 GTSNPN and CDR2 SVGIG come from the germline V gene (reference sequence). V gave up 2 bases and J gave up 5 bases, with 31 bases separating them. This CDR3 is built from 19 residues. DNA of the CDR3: TGTGCCTGGAGTAAAGGATTGGCAGGGGTTGCTGGTTTAGCTGACGAGCAGTACTTC. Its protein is CAWSKGLAGVAGLADEQYF.

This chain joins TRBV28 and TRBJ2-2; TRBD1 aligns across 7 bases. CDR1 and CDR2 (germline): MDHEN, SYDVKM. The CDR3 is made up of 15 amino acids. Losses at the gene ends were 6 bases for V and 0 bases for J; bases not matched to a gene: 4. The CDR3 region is CASRADRSNTGELFF. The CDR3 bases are TGTGCCAGCAGAGCGGACAGGTCGAACACCGGGGAGCTGTTTTTT.